Listed below are T cell receptor beta chains from one sample, sequenced in a study of cytomegalovirus exposure and HLA in healthy donors. Assay: immunoSEQ multiplex PCR; the TCRdb copy retains only in-frame clones and omits some. The data show about 98,000 clones, more than 75% seen once. The sample comprised PBMCs. These receptors all stem from a human donor in good health. The CDR3 runs from the conserved cysteine through the conserved F or W. The order of the fields is D gene, clone size, V gene, J gene, CDR3 protein, CDR3 DNA. The D gene is left open where the match is weak. Rows may omit the clone size; those that give it use once, few, many or a size class.

TRBD1	-	TRBV28	TRBJ2-7	CASSLSGTGTNEQYF	TGTGCCAGCAGTTTAAGCGGGACAGGGACCAACGAGCAGTACTTC
-	few	TRBV7-9	TRBJ1-1	CASTLTGGTEAFF	TGTGCCAGCACCCTGACGGGGGGAACTGAAGCTTTCTTT
-	-	TRBV6-5	TRBJ1-2	CASSYSGAEGGYGYTF	TGTGCCAGCAGTTACTCTGGGGCGGAGGGAGGCTATGGCTACACCTTC
-	-	TRBV29-1	TRBJ1-1	CSVGKSGNTEAFF	TGCAGCGTTGGGAAAAGCGGGAACACTGAAGCTTTCTTT
-	-	TRBV18	TRBJ1-1	CASSPRGGGRSEAFF	TGTGCCAGCTCACCACGAGGGGGTGGTAGATCTGAAGCTTTCTTT
TRBD1	-	TRBV5-1	TRBJ1-2	CASSLGTALYGYTF	TGCGCCAGCAGCCTAGGGACAGCCCTTTATGGCTACACCTTC
-	-	TRBV18	TRBJ2-7	CASSPGHSYEQYF	TGTGCCAGCTCACCGGGACATTCCTACGAGCAGTACTTC
TRBD2	once	TRBV13	TRBJ2-1	CASKRGSGRAGNEQFF	TGTGCCAGTAAAAGGGGGAGCGGGAGGGCCGGAAATGAGCAGTTCTTC
-	once	TRBV18	TRBJ1-1	CASSPGENTEAFF	TGTGCCAGCTCACCCGGGGAGAACACTGAAGCTTTCTTT
TRBD1	-	TRBV11-1	TRBJ1-4	CASSRGQGNEKLFF	TGTGCCAGCAGCCGAGGACAGGGTAATGAAAAACTGTTTTTT
TRBD1	-	TRBV5-1	TRBJ1-5	CASSLGTGANQPQHF	TGCGCCAGCAGCTTGGGGACAGGGGCTAATCAGCCCCAGCATTTT
TRBD1	-	TRBV7-2	TRBJ2-1	CASSTRDRGNEQFF	TGTGCCAGCAGCACCCGGGACAGGGGGAATGAGCAGTTCTTC
TRBD1	once	TRBV18	TRBJ2-7	CASSSLGQTYEQYF	TGTGCCAGCTCCTCATTGGGACAGACCTACGAGCAGTACTTC
TRBD1	-	TRBV5-4	TRBJ2-1	CASSLGTGGEQFF	TGTGCCAGCAGCTTAGGAACAGGGGGTGAGCAGTTCTTC
TRBD2	-	TRBV5-1	TRBJ2-5	CASSLRASGGGLQETQYF	TGCGCCAGCAGCTTGAGAGCTAGCGGGGGGGGTCTTCAAGAGACCCAGTACTTC
-	-	TRBV19	TRBJ1-1	CASSILQGHTEAFF	TGTGCCAGTAGTATTCTACAGGGTCATACTGAAGCTTTCTTT
TRBD1	few	TRBV10-3	TRBJ1-2	CATDRGGNYGYTF	TGTGCCACCGACAGGGGTGGAAACTATGGCTACACCTTC
-	-	TRBV7-2	TRBJ2-5	CASTPEVETQYF	TGTGCCAGCACCCCAGAGGTGGAGACCCAGTACTTC
TRBD1	-	TRBV5-8	TRBJ1-5	CASSLNDRGGQPQHF	TGTGCCAGCAGCTTGAATGACAGGGGAGGTCAGCCCCAGCATTTT
-	-	TRBV6-5	TRBJ1-1	CASSYIAGVANTEAFF	TGTGCCAGCAGTTACATCGCCGGGGTGGCGAACACTGAAGCTTTCTTT
TRBD1	-	TRBV30	TRBJ2-5	CAWSVLTGVGETQYF	TGTGCCTGGAGTGTACTGACAGGGGTGGGAGAGACCCAGTACTTC
-	-	TRBV10-1	TRBJ1-1	CASSESNSGMVAFF	TGCGCCAGCAGTGAGTCGAATTCCGGGATGGTAGCTTTCTTT
-	few	TRBV6-6	TRBJ1-4	CASSAGPTLTNEKLFF	TGTGCCAGCAGTGCGGGCCCTACGCTCACTAATGAAAAACTGTTTTTT
TRBD1	-	TRBV7-2	TRBJ1-1	CASSLYDRGHTEAFF	TGTGCCAGCAGCTTATACGACAGGGGTCACACTGAAGCTTTCTTT
TRBD1	-	TRBV19	TRBJ2-4	CASTGDVPKNIQYF	TGTGCCTCCACAGGGGACGTGCCCAAAAACATTCAGTACTTC
-	-	TRBV5-4	TRBJ1-1	CANSRQMNTEAFF	TGTGCCAACAGCCGACAGATGAACACTGAAGCTTTCTTT
-	few	TRBV5-4	TRBJ1-3	CASSWAISGNTIYF	TGTGCCAGCAGCTGGGCCATCTCTGGAAACACCATATATTTT
-	-	TRBV27	TRBJ1-5	CASSPTGNNQPQHF	TGTGCCAGCAGCCCAACAGGGAACAATCAGCCCCAGCATTTT
TRBD1	-	TRBV4-1	TRBJ2-7	CASSPGQVGSYEQYF	TGCGCCAGCAGCCCCGGACAGGTCGGCTCCTACGAGCAGTACTTC
TRBD1	once	TRBV6-6	TRBJ1-6	CASRRGTGGDSPLHF	TGTGCCAGCAGGAGGGGGACAGGGGGCGATTCACCCCTCCACTTT
TRBD2	once	TRBV23-1	TRBJ2-2	CASSQGQGQNSLAGVFGELFF	TGCGCCAGCAGTCAAGGCCAGGGACAGAATTCGCTAGCGGGAGTTTTTGGGGAGCTGTTTTTT
TRBD1	few	TRBV7-9	TRBJ2-7	CASSPQVGQGTYEQYF	TGTGCCAGCAGCCCCCAAGTGGGACAGGGGACCTACGAGCAGTACTTC
-	-	TRBV5-1	TRBJ2-7	CASSFGGSYEQYF	TGCGCCAGCAGCTTCGGGGGCTCCTACGAGCAGTACTTC
-	-	TRBV7-6	TRBJ1-5	CASSRGRTPSQPQHF	TGTGCCAGCAGCCGAGGACGGACTCCCAGTCAGCCCCAGCATTTT
-	-	TRBV19	TRBJ2-7	CASSIVAGLYEQYF	TGTGCCAGTAGTATAGTGGCAGGGCTCTACGAGCAGTACTTC
TRBD2	-	TRBV27	TRBJ2-7	CASSPRTSGRVYEQYF	TGTGCCAGCAGTCCCAGGACTAGCGGGAGGGTATACGAGCAGTACTTC